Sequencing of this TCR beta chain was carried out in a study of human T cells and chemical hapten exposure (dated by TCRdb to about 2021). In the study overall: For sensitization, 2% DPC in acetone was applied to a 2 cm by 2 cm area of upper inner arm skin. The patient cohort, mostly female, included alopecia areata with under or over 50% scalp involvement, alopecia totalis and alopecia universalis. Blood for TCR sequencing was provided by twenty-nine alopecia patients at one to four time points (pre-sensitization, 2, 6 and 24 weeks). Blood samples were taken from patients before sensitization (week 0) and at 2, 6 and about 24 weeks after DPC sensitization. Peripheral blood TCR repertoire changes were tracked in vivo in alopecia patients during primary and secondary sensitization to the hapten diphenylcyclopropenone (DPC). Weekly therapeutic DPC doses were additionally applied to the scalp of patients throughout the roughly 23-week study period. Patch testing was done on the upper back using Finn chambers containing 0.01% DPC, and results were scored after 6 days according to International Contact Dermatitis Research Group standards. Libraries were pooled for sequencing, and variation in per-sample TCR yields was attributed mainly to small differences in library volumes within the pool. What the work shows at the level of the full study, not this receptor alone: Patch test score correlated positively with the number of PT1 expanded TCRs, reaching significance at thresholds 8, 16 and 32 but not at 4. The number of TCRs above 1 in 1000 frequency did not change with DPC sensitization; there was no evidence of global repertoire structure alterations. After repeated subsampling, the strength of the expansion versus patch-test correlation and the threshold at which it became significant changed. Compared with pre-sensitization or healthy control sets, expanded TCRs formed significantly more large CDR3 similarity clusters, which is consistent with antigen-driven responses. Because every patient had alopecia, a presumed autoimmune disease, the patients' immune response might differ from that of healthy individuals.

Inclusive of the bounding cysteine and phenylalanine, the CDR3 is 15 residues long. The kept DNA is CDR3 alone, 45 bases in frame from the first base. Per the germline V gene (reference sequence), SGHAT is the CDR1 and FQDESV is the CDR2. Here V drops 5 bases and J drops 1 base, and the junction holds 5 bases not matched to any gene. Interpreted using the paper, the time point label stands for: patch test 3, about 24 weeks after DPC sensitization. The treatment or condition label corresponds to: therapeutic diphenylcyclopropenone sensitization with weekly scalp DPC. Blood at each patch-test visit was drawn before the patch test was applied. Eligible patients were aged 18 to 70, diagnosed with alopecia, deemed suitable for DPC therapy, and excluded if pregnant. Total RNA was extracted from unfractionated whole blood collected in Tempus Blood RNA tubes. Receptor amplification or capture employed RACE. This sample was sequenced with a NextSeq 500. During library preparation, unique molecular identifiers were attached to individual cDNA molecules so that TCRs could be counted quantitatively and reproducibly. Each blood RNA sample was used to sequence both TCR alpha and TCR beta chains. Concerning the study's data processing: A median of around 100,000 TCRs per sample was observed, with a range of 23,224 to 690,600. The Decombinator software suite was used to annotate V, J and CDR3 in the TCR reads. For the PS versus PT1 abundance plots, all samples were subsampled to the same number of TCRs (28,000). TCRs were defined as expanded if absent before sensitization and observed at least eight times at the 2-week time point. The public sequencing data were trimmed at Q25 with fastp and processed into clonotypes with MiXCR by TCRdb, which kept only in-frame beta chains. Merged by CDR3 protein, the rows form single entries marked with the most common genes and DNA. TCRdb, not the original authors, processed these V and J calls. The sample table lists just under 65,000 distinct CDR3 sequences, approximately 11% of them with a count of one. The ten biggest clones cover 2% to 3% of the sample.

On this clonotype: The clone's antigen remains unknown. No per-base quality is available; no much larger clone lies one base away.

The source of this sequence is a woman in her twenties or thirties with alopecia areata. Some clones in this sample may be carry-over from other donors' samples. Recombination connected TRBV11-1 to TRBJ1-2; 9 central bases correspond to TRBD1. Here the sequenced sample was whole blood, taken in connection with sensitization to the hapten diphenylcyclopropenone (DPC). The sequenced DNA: TGTGCCAGCAGCCTCCCGGGACAGGGTAACTATGGCTACACCTTC. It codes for CASSLPGQGNYGYTF.